This TCR beta chain was captured by sequencing in a study of blood T cell repertoires in COVID-19. Study summary: Both acute and convalescent COVID-19 samples were obtained from the United States, Italy and Spain.

Original methodology: Estimated nucleated cell counts came from reference gene primer amplification. Profiling relied on immunoSEQ multiplex PCR, and the TCRdb table lists in-frame clones only, not all of them. Clone size and V and J calls were adopted from that table, with D and trimming inferred from the DNA. This sample has 220,000 or so clones, with 70% to 85% found just once. Points on this clone: Other DNA sequences from this sample encode an identical CDR3 as well.

Germline CDR1 is MDHEN and CDR2 is SYDVKM. This CDR3 region has 14 residues. Deletions cut 3 bases from V and 1 base from J, with 7 bases between. The chain couples TRBV28 to TRBJ1-5, with TRBD1 as a possible D gene (5 bases). This clonotype was obtained from a woman aged 80 or over with acute or convalescent COVID-19. Sequencing input: peripheral blood. This CDR3 is CASSFGGSNQPQHF. The CDR3 nucleotides read TGTGCCAGCAGTTTCGGGGGAAGCAATCAGCCCCAGCATTTT. The full variable domain, with the rest looked up from reference TRBV28 and TRBJ1-5, is DVKVTQSSRYLVKRTGEKVFLECVQDMDHENMFWYRQDPGLGLRLIYFSYDVKMKEKGDIPEGYSVSREKKERFSLILESASTNQTSMYLCASSFGGSNQPQHFGDGTRLSIL.